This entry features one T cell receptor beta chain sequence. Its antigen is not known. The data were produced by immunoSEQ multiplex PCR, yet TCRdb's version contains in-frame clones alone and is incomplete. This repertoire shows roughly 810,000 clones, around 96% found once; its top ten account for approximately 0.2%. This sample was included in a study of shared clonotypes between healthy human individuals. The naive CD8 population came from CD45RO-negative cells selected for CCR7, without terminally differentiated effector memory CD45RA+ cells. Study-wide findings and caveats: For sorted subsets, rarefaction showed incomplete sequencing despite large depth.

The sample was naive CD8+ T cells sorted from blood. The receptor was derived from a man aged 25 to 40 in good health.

CDR3 nucleotides: TGTGCCAGCAGTGCCACCGGGAGCCCTACCGGGGAGCTGTTTTTT. Translating gives CASSATGSPTGELFF. The rearrangement joins TRBV6-4 to TRBJ2-2; D may be TRBD2 (6 bases). This CDR3 region has 15 residues. Per germline, CDR1 MRHNA and CDR2 SNTAGT. The V end lost 4 bases, the J end lost 5 bases, and 14 bases lay between the germline ends.